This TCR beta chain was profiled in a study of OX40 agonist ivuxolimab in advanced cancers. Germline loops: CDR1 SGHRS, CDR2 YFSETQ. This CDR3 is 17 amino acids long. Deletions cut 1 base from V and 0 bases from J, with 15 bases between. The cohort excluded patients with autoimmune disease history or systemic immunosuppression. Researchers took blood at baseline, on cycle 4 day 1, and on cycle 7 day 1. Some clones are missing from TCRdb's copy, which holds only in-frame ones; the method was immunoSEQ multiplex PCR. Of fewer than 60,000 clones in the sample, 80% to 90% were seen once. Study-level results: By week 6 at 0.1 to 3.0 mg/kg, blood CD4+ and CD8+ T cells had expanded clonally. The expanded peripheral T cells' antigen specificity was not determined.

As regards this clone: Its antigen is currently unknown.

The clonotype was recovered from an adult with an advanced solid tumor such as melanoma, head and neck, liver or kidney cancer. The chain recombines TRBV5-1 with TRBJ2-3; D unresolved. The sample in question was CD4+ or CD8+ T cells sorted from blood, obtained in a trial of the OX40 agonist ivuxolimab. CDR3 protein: CASSLSLVVGSTDTQYF. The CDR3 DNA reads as TGCGCCAGCAGCTTGAGTCTCGTTGTCGGTAGCACAGATACGCAGTATTTT.